This passage covers 29 T cell receptor beta chains from one sample sequenced in a study of T-cell reconstitution after alpha-beta-depleted transplantation in children. Construction of the TCRbeta library involved unique molecular identifiers. Via MiXCR, TCRdb re-called the PCR reads, giving one row per CDR3 protein. The table shows around 370,000 distinct CDR3 sequences, with 10% occurring only once. The input for sequencing was PBMCs from the stem cell graft donor, taken from the stem cell graft. The receptors stem from a human donor who donated a stem cell graft to a child with acute lymphoblastic leukemia.

This clonotype was observed many times. This chain connects TRBV11-2 to TRBJ2-1, with 11 bases lining up with TRBD2. CDR1 and CDR2 from the germline V gene are SGHAT and FQNNGV. With V trimmed by 5 bases and J by 3 bases, 6 bases remained unmatched. This CDR3 spans 16 amino acids. The DNA for the CDR3 is TGTGCCAGCAGCGCACCGGGACTAGCGGTCTACAATGAGCAGTTCTTC. Translated, it gives CASSAPGLAVYNEQFF.

This chain connects TRBV7-8 to TRBJ2-7, with 10 bases identical to TRBD2. The CDR3 extends over 14 amino acids. V trimming: 8 bases; J trimming: 7 bases; junction bases outside the gene matches: 11. Germline values: CDR1 SGHVS, CDR2 FQNEAQ. For the CDR3, the DNA is TGTGCCAGCGGTAGTCTAGCGGGAGCTGTGGAGCAGTACTTC. This sequence encodes CASGSLAGAVEQYF.

V usage is TRBV5-1 and J usage is TRBJ2-7; 8 bases are a match to TRBD1. The CDR3 covers 14 residues. Germline CDR1 reads SGHRS; CDR2 reads YFSETQ. Germline trimming cut 4 bases from V and 3 bases from J; bases unmatched to any gene: 6. CDR3 sequence (DNA): TGCGCCAGCAGCAACGGGACAGGTTTCTACGAGCAGTACTTC. Its protein product is CASSNGTGFYEQYF. Based on the CDR3 plus reference TRBV5-1 and TRBJ2-7, the full variable domain is KAGVTQTPRYLIKTRGQQVTLSCSPISGHRSVSWYQQTPGQGLQFLFEYFSETQRNKGNFPGRFSGRQFSNSRSEMNVSTLELGDSALYLCASSNGTGFYEQYFGPGTRLTVT.

There are many counts of this clonotype. The CDR3 DNA reads TGCGCCAGCAGCTTGGGGGCCACGGTACAAAATGGCTACACCTTC. Amino acid sequence: CASSLGATVQNGYTF. The rearrangement uses TRBV5-1 and TRBJ1-2; D unclear. V was clipped by 0 bases and J by 6 bases, with 15 bases between them. The CDR3 is made up of 15 amino acids. Germline V gene sequence: CDR1 SGHRS, CDR2 YFSETQ. The full variable domain, completed using reference TRBV5-1 and TRBJ1-2, is KAGVTQTPRYLIKTRGQQVTLSCSPISGHRSVSWYQQTPGQGLQFLFEYFSETQRNKGNFPGRFSGRQFSNSRSEMNVSTLELGDSALYLCASSLGATVQNGYTFGSGTRLTVV.

This clonotype was counted between two and nine times. The chain is built from TRBV7-9 and TRBJ2-5, with TRBD2 identical over 7 bases. The CDR3 is 14 residues long. With V trimmed by 7 bases and J by 5 bases, 10 bases remained unmatched. Looked up from germline, CDR1 is SEHNR and CDR2 is FQNEAQ (reference sequence). The CDR3 reads CASNYGGSRETQYF. In DNA, the CDR3 is TGTGCCAGCAACTATGGCGGGAGTAGGGAGACCCAGTACTTC.

The gene calls are TRBV5-1 and TRBJ1-2; D remains ambiguous. V lost 0 bases to trimming and J lost 2 bases, with 8 bases between them. Looked up from germline, CDR1 is SGHRS and CDR2 is YFSETQ. CDR3 size: 14 residues. CDR3 protein: CASSLESPNYGYTF. The CDR3 nucleotides read TGCGCCAGCAGCTTGGAGTCCCCCAACTATGGCTACACCTTC. Based on the CDR3 plus reference TRBV5-1 and TRBJ1-2, the full variable domain is KAGVTQTPRYLIKTRGQQVTLSCSPISGHRSVSWYQQTPGQGLQFLFEYFSETQRNKGNFPGRFSGRQFSNSRSEMNVSTLELGDSALYLCASSLESPNYGYTFGSGTRLTVV.

The rearrangement joins TRBV4-3 to TRBJ2-7, with 9 positions matching TRBD2. Trimming took 3 bases from V and 3 from J; bases not matched to a gene: 18. Germline V gene data show CDR1 as LGHNA and CDR2 as YSLEER. The CDR3 length is 19 residues. CDR3 residues: CASSQGTSPGRARDYEQYF. For the CDR3, the DNA is TGCGCCAGCAGCCAGGGGACTAGCCCCGGCCGGGCTCGGGACTACGAGCAGTACTTC.

This clonotype was seen only a few times. CDR3 amino acids: CASSWLEGGEAFF. The CDR3 coding sequence is TGTGCCAGCAGTTGGTTAGAAGGGGGGGAAGCTTTCTTT. This chain connects TRBV6-4 to TRBJ1-1, with D possibly being TRBD1 (6 bases). The CDR3 spans 13 residues. Germline V lookup: CDR1 MRHNA, CDR2 SNTAGT. V shed 5 bases and J shed 8 bases, with 15 bases lying between them.

The V call is TRBV28, the J call TRBJ2-7, with D perhaps being TRBD1 or TRBD2 (6 bases each). The CDR3 consists of 15 residues. V gave up 3 bases and J gave up 2 bases, with 14 bases separating them. CDR1 and CDR2 (germline): MDHEN, SYDVKM. CDR3 sequence (DNA): TGTGCCAGCAGTTTGCGCGGGACACTTACCTACGAGCAGTACTTC. Translated: CASSLRGTLTYEQYF.

The table lists this clonotype with a few counts. This chain uses TRBV12-3 or TRBV12-4 with TRBJ1-5; possibly TRBD1 for D (5 bases). The V end lost 6 bases, the J end lost 6 bases, and 12 bases lay between the germline ends. This CDR3 has 13 amino acids. CDR3 coding DNA: TGTGCCAGCAGCCTTCGACAGTTTCAGCCCCAGCATTTT. It specifies CASSLRQFQPQHF.

The chain combines TRBV9 with TRBJ2-1; TRBD2 agrees at 14 bases. The germline CDR1 and CDR2 sequences are SGDLS and YYNGEE. Trimming cost V 8 bases and J 0 bases; bases outside gene matches: 7. This CDR3 is 17 amino acids long. CDR3 residues: CASGGTSGRNSYNEQFF. The DNA of the CDR3 is TGTGCCAGTGGCGGGACTAGCGGGAGAAACTCCTACAATGAGCAGTTCTTC.

The V gene is TRBV4-3, the J gene TRBJ2-1, with D possibly being TRBD1 or TRBD2 (6 bases each). The length of the CDR3 is 16 residues. The V end was cut by 4 bases, the J end by 2 bases, with 15 bases between. Germline V lookup: CDR1 LGHNA, CDR2 YSLEER. In DNA, the CDR3 is TGCGCCAGCAGCCCGACCGGGGGCCAGGCCTACAATGAGCAGTTCTTC. Translating gives CASSPTGGQAYNEQFF.

This clonotype was picked up a small number of times. The chain links TRBV20-1 to TRBJ2-3; 9 bases match TRBD2. The trim removed 3 bases at V and 5 bases at J, leaving 6 bases unmatched. From germline, CDR1 is DFQATT and CDR2 SNEGSKA (reference sequence). This CDR3 contains 14 residues. The CDR3 bases are TGCAGTGCTAGCGGAGCGGGAGGAGGAGATACGCAGTATTTT. Its protein product is CSASGAGGGDTQYF.

This clonotype appeared a few times. The rearrangement joins TRBV27 to TRBJ1-2; tentative D call: TRBD1 (6 bases). The CDR3 runs to 19 residues. Germline loops: CDR1 MNHEY, CDR2 SMNVEV (reference sequence). Between the trimmed V and J ends, which lost 8 bases and 0 bases, there was a span of 28 bases. The CDR3 DNA reads TGTGCCAGCCGCAGTCCGTCCTCGGACAGTCTGGGTGCTAACTATGGCTACACCTTC. Its translation is CASRSPSSDSLGANYGYTF.

There are a few counts of this clonotype. The rearrangement joins TRBV11-2 to TRBJ2-1, with TRBD2 as a possible D gene (6 bases). V was trimmed by 1 base and J by 6 bases, leaving 22 bases between them. Germline V lookup: CDR1 SGHAT, CDR2 FQNNGV. The CDR3 is 18 amino acids. Written as DNA, the CDR3 is TGTGCCAGCAGCTTAGTGGCCCCCGGGGTGTGGGGAGGCAATGAGCAGTTCTTC. Amino acid sequence: CASSLVAPGVWGGNEQFF. The full variable domain, with the rest looked up from reference TRBV11-2 and TRBJ2-1, is EAGVAQSPRYKIIEKRQSVAFWCNPISGHATLYWYQQILGQGPKLLIQFQNNGVVDDSQLPKDRFSAERLKGVDSTLKIQPAKLEDSAVYLCASSLVAPGVWGGNEQFFGPGTRLTVL.

This clonotype was counted a few times. V gene TRBV7-3 combines with J gene TRBJ1-2; D remains ambiguous. Trimming shortened V by 2 bases and J by 0 bases, and 10 bases separated the two germline ends. Germline values: CDR1 SGHTA, CDR2 FQGTGA. CDR3 length: 15 residues. The CDR3 coding sequence is TGTGCCAGCAGCTTACGAGCGGGTTCTAACTATGGCTACACCTTC. Its translation: CASSLRAGSNYGYTF.

The genes are TRBV25-1 and TRBJ1-2; possibly TRBD1 for D (6 bases). Between the trimmed V and J ends, which lost 10 bases and 8 bases, there was a span of 14 bases. The CDR3 has 11 residues. Germline assignment: CDR1 MGHDK and CDR2 SYGVNS. The DNA for the CDR3 is TGTGCCACCCAAGCGGGGGGCGGCTACACCTTC. Amino acid sequence: CATQAGGGYTF.

This clonotype was seen a few times. The J gene is TRBJ1-5, the V gene TRBV19; D gene unclear. V was clipped by 6 bases and J by 0 bases, with 3 bases between them. Germline lookup yields CDR1 LNHDA and CDR2 SQIVND (reference sequence). The CDR3 loop spans 12 amino acids. The CDR3 protein is CASRFSNQPQHF. In DNA, the CDR3 is TGTGCCAGTAGGTTTAGCAATCAGCCCCAGCATTTT.

There are a few counts of this clonotype. DNA of the CDR3: TGTGCCAGCACCGGACAAGGTGGCCTTTTGAACACTGAAGCTTTCTTT. Translated: CASTGQGGLLNTEAFF. V is TRBV6-1 and J is TRBJ1-1; D possibly corresponds to TRBD1 (5 bases). The CDR3 consists of 16 residues. Germline V lookup: CDR1 MNHNS, CDR2 SASEGT. V lost 7 bases and J 0 bases, leaving 18 bases between the germline ends.

This clonotype was seen repeatedly, ten times or more. V is TRBV10-3 and J is TRBJ2-7; TRBD1 matches at 9 bases. The CDR3 is 20 residues long. Germline V gene lookup returns CDR1 ENHRY and CDR2 SYGVKD. Germline trimming cut 4 bases from V and 0 bases from J; bases unmatched to any gene: 19. CDR3 protein: CAISATNPGQGVVASYEQYF. CDR3 sequence (DNA): TGTGCCATCAGTGCGACTAACCCGGGACAGGGCGTCGTTGCCTCCTACGAGCAGTACTTC.

At least ten counts were recorded for this clonotype. The V and J genes are TRBV12-3 or TRBV12-4 and TRBJ2-7; D is unclear. The CDR3 spans 16 residues. V was cut by 5 bases and J by 2 bases, with 19 bases left in between. CDR3 residues: CASSPSQLTITYEQYF. CDR3 nucleotides: TGTGCCAGCAGTCCGTCCCAACTGACAATTACCTACGAGCAGTACTTC.

The V and J genes are TRBV5-1 and TRBJ2-1; TRBD2 matches at 11 bases. CDR1 is SGHRS and CDR2 is YFSETQ in the germline V gene. This CDR3 spans 15 amino acids. Trimming at V came to 5 bases and at J to 2 bases, leaving 3 bases not matched to a gene. DNA of the CDR3: TGCGCCAGCAGGCTAGCGGGAGGCACCTACAATGAGCAGTTCTTC. It codes for CASRLAGGTYNEQFF.

This clonotype has a handful of counts. In nucleotides, the CDR3 is TGTGCCAGCAGCATTACTAGCGGGAGGGCCAACGAGCAGTACTTC. Its translation is CASSITSGRANEQYF. The chain is built from TRBV7-2 and TRBJ2-7; TRBD2 aligns across 13 bases. The CDR3 sequence is 15 residues long. The V gene end was trimmed by 5 bases and the J gene end by 5 bases; junction bases not matched to a gene: 6. Looked up from germline, CDR1 is SGHTA and CDR2 is FQGNSA.

This clonotype was seen only a few times. The gene calls are TRBV5-1 and TRBJ1-2; tentatively, D is TRBD1 (5 bases). The germline V gene has CDR1 SGHRS and CDR2 YFSETQ. This CDR3 has 14 amino acids. The germline V and J ends were trimmed by 0 bases and 8 bases, with 14 bases remaining between them. CDR3 sequence (DNA): TGCGCCAGCAGCTTGGATTCTTCCCAGGGCGGCTACACCTTC. Protein product: CASSLDSSQGGYTF.

This clonotype has only a few counts. The rearrangement links TRBV7-9 to TRBJ2-1; 7 nucleotides align to TRBD2. This CDR3 comprises 15 residues. Germline V gene sequence: CDR1 SEHNR, CDR2 FQNEAQ (reference sequence). The junction had 7 bases not matched to a gene; V was cut back by 1 base and J by 7 bases. The DNA of the CDR3 is TGTGCCAGCAGCTTAGTTGCGGGAGTCGGGAATGAGCAGTTCTTC. This codes for CASSLVAGVGNEQFF.

This clonotype was found a few times. For the CDR3, the DNA is TGCGCCAGCAGCTTACTGGGATACCTAGCTGGGGGCTACAATGAGCAGTTCTTC. Amino acid sequence: CASSLLGYLAGGYNEQFF. The chain recombines TRBV5-1 with TRBJ2-1; perhaps D is TRBD1 or TRBD2 (5 bases each). Between the trimmed V and J ends, which lost 2 bases and 3 bases, there was a span of 21 bases. The CDR3 is 18 residues long. Germline lookup yields CDR1 SGHRS and CDR2 YFSETQ.

This clonotype was picked up a small number of times. This sequence joins TRBV7-9 and TRBJ1-4; D is unclear. Looked up from germline, CDR1 is SEHNR and CDR2 is FQNEAQ (reference sequence). There are 15 residues in the CDR3. V dropped 4 bases and J dropped 0 bases, with 9 bases sitting between them. The DNA of the CDR3 is TGTGCCAGCAGCTCGAATATTGCAACTAATGAAAAACTGTTTTTT. Translating it yields CASSSNIATNEKLFF.

On this clonotype: A much larger clone lies one base from this, so it may be a read error. The chain carries TRBV15 and TRBJ2-1; D is possibly TRBD1 or TRBD2 (5 bases each). V lost 4 bases, J lost 7 bases, and 17 bases lay in between. This CDR3 spans 15 amino acids. The germline V gene has CDR1 LNHNV and CDR2 YYDKDF (reference sequence). This CDR3 reads CATSTEGRGLNEQFF. In DNA form, the CDR3 reads TGTGCCACCAGCACAGAGGGTAGGGGTTTGAATGAGCAGTTCTTC.

In this sample, this clonotype turned up a few times. The chain joins TRBV10-3 to TRBJ2-5; TRBD2 agrees at 8 bases. The germline V gene has CDR1 ENHRY and CDR2 SYGVKD. The J segment lost 5 bases and the V segment lost 0 bases, leaving 14 bases of the junction unmatched. The CDR3 is 18 amino acids. The CDR3 sequence: CAISESEGKAGVQETQYF. The DNA for the CDR3 is TGTGCCATCAGTGAGTCGGAGGGAAAAGCGGGAGTACAGGAGACCCAGTACTTC.